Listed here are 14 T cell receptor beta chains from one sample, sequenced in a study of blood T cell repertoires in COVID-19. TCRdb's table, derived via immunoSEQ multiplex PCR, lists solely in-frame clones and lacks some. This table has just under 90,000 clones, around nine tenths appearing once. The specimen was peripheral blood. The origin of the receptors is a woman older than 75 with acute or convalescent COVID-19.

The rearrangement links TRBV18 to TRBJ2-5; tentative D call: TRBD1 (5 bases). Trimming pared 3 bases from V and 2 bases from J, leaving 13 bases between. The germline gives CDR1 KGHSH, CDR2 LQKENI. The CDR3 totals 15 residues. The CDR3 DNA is TGTGCCAGCTCACCGGAGCAGGGCCGTCAAGAGACCCAGTACTTC. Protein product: CASSPEQGRQETQYF.

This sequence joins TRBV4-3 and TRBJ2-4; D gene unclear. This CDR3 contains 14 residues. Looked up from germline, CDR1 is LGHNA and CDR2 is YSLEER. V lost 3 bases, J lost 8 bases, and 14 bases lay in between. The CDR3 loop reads CASSHTVSADIQYF. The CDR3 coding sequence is TGCGCCAGCAGCCACACCGTGTCTGCGGACATTCAGTACTTC.

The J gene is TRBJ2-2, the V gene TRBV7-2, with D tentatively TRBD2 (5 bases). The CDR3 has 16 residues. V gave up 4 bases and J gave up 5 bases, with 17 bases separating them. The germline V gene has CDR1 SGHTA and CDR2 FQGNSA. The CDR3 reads CASSSLAVSLTGELFF. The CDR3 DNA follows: TGTGCCAGCAGCTCTCTAGCTGTTTCCTTGACCGGGGAGCTGTTTTTT.

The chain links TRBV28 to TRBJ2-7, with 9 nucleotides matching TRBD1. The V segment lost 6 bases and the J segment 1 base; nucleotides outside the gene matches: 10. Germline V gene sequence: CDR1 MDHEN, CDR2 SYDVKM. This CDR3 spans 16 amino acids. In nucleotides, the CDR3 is TGTGCCAGCAGACCGCCGACAGGGGGAAGGTCCTACGAGCAGTACTTC. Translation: CASRPPTGGRSYEQYF.

The CDR3 nucleotides are TGTGCCAGCAGAGGGAGGCCTGAAGCTTTCTTT. Translating it yields CASRGRPEAFF. The gene calls are TRBV28 and TRBJ1-1; unclear D gene. V lost 6 bases to trimming and J lost 6 bases, with 8 bases between them. The CDR3 has 11 amino acids. The germline V gene encodes CDR1 MDHEN and CDR2 SYDVKM. Combining the CDR3 with reference TRBV28 and TRBJ1-1 gives the whole variable domain DVKVTQSSRYLVKRTGEKVFLECVQDMDHENMFWYRQDPGLGLRLIYFSYDVKMKEKGDIPEGYSVSREKKERFSLILESASTNQTSMYLCASRGRPEAFFGQGTRLTVV.

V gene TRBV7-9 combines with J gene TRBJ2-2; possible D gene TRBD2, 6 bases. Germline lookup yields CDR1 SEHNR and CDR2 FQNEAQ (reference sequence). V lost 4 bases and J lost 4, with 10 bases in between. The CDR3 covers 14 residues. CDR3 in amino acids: CASSSLGGTGELFF. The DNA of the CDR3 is TGTGCCAGCAGCTCCCTCGGGGGCACCGGGGAGCTGTTTTTT.

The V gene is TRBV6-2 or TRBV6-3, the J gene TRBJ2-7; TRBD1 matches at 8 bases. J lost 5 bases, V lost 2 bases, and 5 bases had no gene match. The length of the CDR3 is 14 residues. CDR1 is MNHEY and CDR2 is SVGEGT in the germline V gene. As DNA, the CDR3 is TGTGCCAGCAGTTACGTACAGGGGGTCCACGAGCAGTACTTC. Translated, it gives CASSYVQGVHEQYF.

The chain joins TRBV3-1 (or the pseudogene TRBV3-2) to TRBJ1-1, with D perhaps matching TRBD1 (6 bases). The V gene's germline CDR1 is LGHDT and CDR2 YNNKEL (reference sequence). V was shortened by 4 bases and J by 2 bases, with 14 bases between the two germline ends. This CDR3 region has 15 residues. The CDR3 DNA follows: TGTGCCAGCAGCCGATTGACAGGCTCTAACACTGAAGCTTTCTTT. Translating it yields CASSRLTGSNTEAFF.

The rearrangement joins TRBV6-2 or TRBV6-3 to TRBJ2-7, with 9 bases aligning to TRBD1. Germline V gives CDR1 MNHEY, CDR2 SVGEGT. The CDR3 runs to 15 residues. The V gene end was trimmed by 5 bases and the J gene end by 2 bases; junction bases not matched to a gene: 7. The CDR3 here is CASSTWDREAYEQYF. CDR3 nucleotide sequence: TGTGCCAGCAGTACGTGGGACAGGGAAGCCTACGAGCAGTACTTC.

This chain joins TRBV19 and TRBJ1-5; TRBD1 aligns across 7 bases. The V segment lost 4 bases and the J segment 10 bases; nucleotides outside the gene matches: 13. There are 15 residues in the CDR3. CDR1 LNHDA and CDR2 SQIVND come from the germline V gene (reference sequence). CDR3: CASSRNNLGQAPQHF. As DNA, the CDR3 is TGTGCCAGTAGTAGGAACAACCTCGGACAGGCACCCCAGCATTTT.

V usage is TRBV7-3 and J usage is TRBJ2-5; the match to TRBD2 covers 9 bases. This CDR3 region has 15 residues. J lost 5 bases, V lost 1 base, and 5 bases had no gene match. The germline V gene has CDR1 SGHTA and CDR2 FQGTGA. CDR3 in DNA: TGTGCCAGCAGCTTAAGCGGGGGGGCAAGGGAGACCCAGTACTTC. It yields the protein CASSLSGGARETQYF.

DNA for the CDR3: TGTGCCAGCAGCGTTACAGGGGGTGAGCAGTACTTC. Its protein is CASSVTGGEQYF. This rearrangement joins TRBV9 to TRBJ2-7, with TRBD1 matching over 8 bases. V gave up 2 bases and J gave up 7 bases; unmatched junction bases: 2. CDR1 is SGDLS, CDR2 YYNGEE, per germline. The CDR3 has 12 residues.

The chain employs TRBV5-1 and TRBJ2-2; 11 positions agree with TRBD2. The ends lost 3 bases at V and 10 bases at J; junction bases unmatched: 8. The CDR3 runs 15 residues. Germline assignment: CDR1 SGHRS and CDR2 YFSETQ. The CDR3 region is CASSSLAGAAPELFF. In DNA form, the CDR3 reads TGCGCCAGCAGCTCACTAGCGGGAGCGGCCCCGGAGCTGTTTTTT.

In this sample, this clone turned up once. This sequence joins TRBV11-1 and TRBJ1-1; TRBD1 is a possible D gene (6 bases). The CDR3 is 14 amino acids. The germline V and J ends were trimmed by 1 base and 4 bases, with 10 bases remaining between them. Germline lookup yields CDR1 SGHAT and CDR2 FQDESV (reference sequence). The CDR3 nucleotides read TGTGCCAGCAGCTTAGAGACAGGCGGCACTGAAGCTTTCTTT. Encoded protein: CASSLETGGTEAFF.